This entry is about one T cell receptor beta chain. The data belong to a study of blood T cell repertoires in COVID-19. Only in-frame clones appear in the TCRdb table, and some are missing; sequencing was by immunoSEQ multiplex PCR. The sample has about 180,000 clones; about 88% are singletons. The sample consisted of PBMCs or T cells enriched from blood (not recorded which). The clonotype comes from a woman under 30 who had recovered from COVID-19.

As DNA, the CDR3 is TGTGCCAGCAGTGCCCCCATAGCGGGGGGGTTCGGGCAGTATTTT. Residues: CASSAPIAGGFGQYF. The chain joins TRBV6-2 or TRBV6-3 to TRBJ2-3, with 11 bases lining up with TRBD2. CDR3 size: 15 residues. Losses at the gene ends were 5 bases for V and 11 bases for J; bases not matched to a gene: 12. Per germline, CDR1 MNHEY and CDR2 SVGEGT.